Sequencing of this T cell receptor beta chain was carried out in a study of beta chain features in type 1 diabetes. The study's findings and limits: There was a moderate but significant shortening of TCRB CDR3s in all four CD4+ subsets of Type 1 diabetes patients.

The investigators reverse transcribed all of the isolated RNA, so they sequenced expressed TCRB transcripts. Method: immunoSEQ multiplex PCR; TCRdb's copy keeps in-frame clones and lacks some. The sample lists 300,000 to 450,000 clones, around 12% occurring once. This clone occurred a few times. Its antigen is undetermined. The germline V gene encodes CDR1 SGHNT and CDR2 YYREEE (reference sequence). V gave up 2 bases and J gave up 4 bases; unmatched junction bases: 4. The CDR3 length is 15 residues. Sequencing used naive CD4+ T cells from blood. This chain links TRBV5-4 with TRBJ2-2, with 8 bases aligning to TRBD1. The TCR comes from a woman aged 18 to 35 with type 1 diabetes. DNA of the CDR3: TGTGCCAGCAGCTTTCCGGGACAGGCCACCGGGGAGCTGTTTTTT. This sequence encodes CASSFPGQATGELFF.